This record looks at one T cell receptor (beta chain) sequence and its context. Antigen specificity is unknown. The CDR3 has 15 amino acids. Trimming shortened V by 0 bases and J by 11 bases, and 14 bases separated the two germline ends. Germline CDR1 reads MGHRA; CDR2 reads YSYEKL. This entry belongs to a study of cytomegalovirus exposure and HLA in healthy donors. Regarding the study as a whole: In a later analysis, V- and J-gene trimming of beta chains associated with a DCLRE1C missense variant, replicated independently.

The PCR used 60 Vbeta and 13 Jbeta primers. This table comes from immunoSEQ multiplex PCR, and its TCRdb copy is limited to in-frame clones, with some not included. The sample lists some 140,000 clones; approximately 73% were seen once. The sample taken for sequencing was PBMCs. The TCR sequence derives from a woman aged 40 to 49 in good health and CMV-seronegative. J is TRBJ1-6 and V is TRBV4-1, with D unclear. The CDR3 sequence is CASSQEERMGPPLHF. CDR3 DNA: TGCGCCAGCAGCCAAGAGGAAAGGATGGGCCCACCCCTCCACTTT.